The 17 T cell receptor beta chains in this list originate from one sample, sequenced in a study of cytomegalovirus exposure and HLA in healthy donors. Primers: 60 Vbeta forward and 13 Jbeta reverse. Produced via immunoSEQ multiplex PCR; TCRdb's table is partial and in-frame only. The sample lists 110,000 to 150,000 clones, 9.7% seen once, with roughly 1.9% in the top ten. The sequencing sample was made of PBMCs. Receptors originate from a man over 45 in good health and CMV-seronegative.

The chain recombines TRBV4-1 with TRBJ1-4; 8 bases are shared with TRBD1. The CDR3 consists of 17 residues. Germline V CDR1 and CDR2: MGHRA, YSYEKL. After removal of 1 base from V and 2 bases from J, the junction contained 6 bases not matched to a gene. This CDR3 is CASSQVTTGVTNEKLFF. CDR3 DNA sequence: TGCGCCAGCAGCCAAGTAACGACAGGGGTCACTAATGAAAAACTGTTTTTT.

CDR3 DNA: TGTGCCAGCTGCCTTGGGACAGGAATCTTTAATGAAAAACTGTTTTTT. As protein: CASCLGTGIFNEKLFF. The gene calls are TRBV2 and TRBJ1-4; TRBD1 matches at 8 bases. V lost 8 bases to trimming and J lost 4 bases; unmatched junction nucleotides: 12. There are 16 residues in the CDR3. Germline values: CDR1 SNHLY, CDR2 FYNNEI.

This clone has a handful of counts. The chain links TRBV10-3 to TRBJ2-1; D unclear. Germline V gene sequence: CDR1 ENHRY, CDR2 SYGVKD. Between the trimmed V and J ends, which lost 2 bases and 5 bases, there was a span of 13 bases. The CDR3 is 15 residues long. The CDR3 DNA is TGTGCCATCAGTGAGGGCGGCCAAAAGGACAATGAGCAGTTCTTC. Protein: CAISEGGQKDNEQFF.

This clone was observed a few times. The chain joins TRBV9 to TRBJ2-1; weak D call: TRBD1 (5 bases). The V and J ends lost 0 bases and 0 bases respectively, with 10 bases between them. The germline V gene encodes CDR1 SGDLS and CDR2 YYNGEE. The CDR3 has 16 residues. CDR3: CASSVVLGASYNEQFF. The DNA of the CDR3 is TGTGCCAGCAGCGTAGTCCTAGGGGCCTCCTACAATGAGCAGTTCTTC.

This chain connects TRBV6-1 to TRBJ2-1; 9 nucleotides match TRBD2. After removal of 0 bases from V and 3 bases from J, the junction contained 0 bases not matched to a gene. Germline V gene data show CDR1 as MNHNS and CDR2 as SASEGT. This CDR3 is built from 15 residues. The CDR3 bases are TGTGCCAGCAGTGAAGCTAGCGGGGGCTACAATGAGCAGTTCTTC. It translates to CASSEASGGYNEQFF.

This chain joins TRBV19 and TRBJ2-1, with 9 bases lining up with TRBD2. The CDR3 runs to 15 residues. J lost 7 bases, V lost 3 bases, and 7 bases had no gene match. Germline-derived CDR1 and CDR2 are LNHDA and SQIVND (reference sequence). CDR3 protein: CASSMRSGSGNEQFF. Here the CDR3 DNA reads TGTGCCAGTAGTATGCGTAGCGGGAGTGGGAATGAGCAGTTCTTC.

On this clone: Distinct nucleotide sequences in the sample also encode this CDR3. The chain has TRBV20-1 and TRBJ1-2; tentative D call: TRBD1 (6 bases). The germline V and J ends were trimmed by 6 bases and 2 bases, with 7 bases remaining between them. This CDR3 is 11 amino acids long. CDR1 is DFQATT and CDR2 is SNEGSKA in the germline V gene (reference sequence). This CDR3 reads CSATGNYGYTF. The CDR3 bases are TGCAGTGCCACAGGGAACTATGGCTACACCTTC.

This clone was counted between two and nine times. The V and J genes are TRBV7-2 and TRBJ2-3, with TRBD2 matching over 11 bases. The germline V gene encodes CDR1 SGHTA and CDR2 FQGNSA. With 2 bases clipped from V and 3 bases from J, the junction kept 13 bases outside the gene matches. The CDR3 totals 19 residues. The CDR3 sequence: CASSLWEYSGRAKTDTQYF. Written as DNA, the CDR3 is TGTGCCAGCAGCTTATGGGAGTATAGCGGGAGGGCCAAGACAGATACGCAGTATTTT.

The chain has TRBV28 and TRBJ1-2; D perhaps matches TRBD1 (6 bases). The length of the CDR3 is 16 residues. Trimming removed 6 bases from V and 1 base from J, with 18 bases in between. Germline CDR1 MDHEN, CDR2 SYDVKM. CDR3: CASRTLQGSLNYGYTF. DNA of the CDR3: TGTGCCAGCAGAACATTACAGGGTTCTCTTAACTATGGCTACACCTTC.

Only a few counts were recorded for this clone. V usage is TRBV7-9 and J usage is TRBJ1-1; 9 bases match TRBD1. The V gene end was trimmed by 6 bases and the J gene end by 0 bases; junction bases not matched to a gene: 11. Germline V gene data show CDR1 as SEHNR and CDR2 as FQNEAQ (reference sequence). CDR3 length: 17 amino acids. CDR3 coding DNA: TGTGCCAGCAGTTCTATTACAGGGGGCTGGATGAACACTGAAGCTTTCTTT. This sequence encodes CASSSITGGWMNTEAFF.

V gene TRBV9 combines with J gene TRBJ1-6; TRBD1 might be the D (5 bases). V gave up 0 bases and J gave up 7 bases, with 11 bases separating them. The germline gives CDR1 SGDLS, CDR2 YYNGEE. This CDR3 is built from 15 residues. CDR3: CASSVGLGQNSPLHF. The CDR3 DNA reads TGTGCCAGCAGCGTAGGTCTGGGGCAAAATTCACCCCTCCACTTT.

V usage is TRBV7-7 and J usage is TRBJ1-2; D may be TRBD1 (5 bases). The germline CDR1 and CDR2 sequences are SSHAT and FNYEAQ (reference sequence). The CDR3 extends over 12 amino acids. The CDR3 nucleotides are TGTGCTGCAGGAGGGGATAACTATGGCTACACCTTC. Protein: CAAGGDNYGYTF.

This clone has only a few counts. The chain employs TRBV6-5 and TRBJ1-2, with TRBD1 as a possible D gene (5 bases). Trimming left V 6 bases short and J 2 bases short, with 13 bases between. The germline gives CDR1 MNHEY, CDR2 SVGAGI. The CDR3 totals 14 residues. Here the CDR3 reads CASSNDNRNYGYTF. The CDR3 DNA is TGTGCCAGCAGCAACGATAACAGGAACTATGGCTACACCTTC.

The chain links TRBV2 to TRBJ2-3, with 11 bases lining up with TRBD2. Trimming took 5 bases from V and 5 from J; bases not matched to a gene: 9. Germline V CDR1 and CDR2: SNHLY, FYNNEI. The CDR3 is 16 residues long. Here the CDR3 DNA reads TGTGCCAGCAGTTCACTAGCGGGGGCGAGCGGAGATACGCAGTATTTT. It is translated as CASSSLAGASGDTQYF.

This clone was counted only a few times. J is TRBJ2-5 and V is TRBV7-2; the match to TRBD2 covers 9 bases. V shed 3 bases and J 4 bases; nucleotides not matched to a gene: 18. CDR1 is SGHTA and CDR2 is FQGNSA in the germline V gene. There are 19 residues in the CDR3. The CDR3 here is CASSLGLASGIRVGETQYF. The CDR3 DNA reads as TGTGCCAGCAGCTTGGGGCTCGCTAGCGGGATAAGGGTCGGAGAGACCCAGTACTTC.

In its sample, this clone was seen a few times. The J gene is TRBJ2-2, the V gene TRBV7-3; TRBD2 agrees at 7 bases. The germline V gene encodes CDR1 SGHTA and CDR2 FQGTGA. The CDR3 has 14 residues. J lost 1 base, V lost 5 bases, and 1 base had no gene match. DNA for the CDR3: TGTGCCAGCAGCCCTAGCGGGAACACCGGGGAGCTGTTTTTT. Protein sequence: CASSPSGNTGELFF. Based on the CDR3 plus reference TRBV7-3 and TRBJ2-2, the full variable domain is GAGVSQTPSNKVTEKGKYVELRCDPISGHTALYWYRQSLGQGPEFLIYFQGTGAADDSGLPNDRFFAVRPEGSVSTLKIQRTERGDSAVYLCASSPSGNTGELFFGEGSRLTVL.

The CDR3 is CASSTWTGSNTEAFF. DNA of the CDR3: TGTGCCAGCAGTACCTGGACAGGGTCGAACACTGAAGCTTTCTTT. The rearrangement joins TRBV6-6 to TRBJ1-1; 8 bases align to TRBD1. Losses at the gene ends were 5 bases for V and 1 base for J; bases not matched to a gene: 6. The CDR3 consists of 15 residues. Germline V CDR1 and CDR2: MNHNY, SVGAGI (reference sequence).